Each of the 25 T cell receptor beta chains below was sequenced from the same sample in a study of T-cell memory formation after mild COVID-19. TCRdb fed the 5' RACE reads into MiXCR, producing one record per CDR3 protein. This table has 300,000 to 350,000 distinct CDR3 sequences, 15% to 20% appearing once. The specimen sequenced was PBMCs or a T cell subset sorted from them (not recorded which). The source of these receptors is a man aged 18 to 30 who had mild COVID-19 (a few samples of this study predate the infection). Cell type and time point are not known.

This clonotype showed up just a few times. The chain links TRBV29-1 to TRBJ1-1; D ambiguous. Germline lookup yields CDR1 SQVTM and CDR2 ANQGSEA. The CDR3 spans 13 residues. V was clipped by 7 bases and J by 1 base, with 13 bases between them. Written as DNA, the CDR3 is TGCAGCGCTAAGGCGGACCCGAACACTGAAGCTTTCTTT. It encodes CSAKADPNTEAFF. The whole variable domain, remainder taken from reference TRBV29-1 and TRBJ1-1, is SAVISQKPSRDICQRGTSLTIQCQVDSQVTMMFWYRQQPGQSLTLIATANQGSEATYESGFVIDKFPISRPNLTFSTLTVSNMSPEDSSIYLCSAKADPNTEAFFGQGTRLTVV.

This clonotype was counted a few times. The genes are TRBV20-1 and TRBJ1-3; possible D gene TRBD1, 6 bases. Germline CDR1 reads DFQATT; CDR2 reads SNEGSKA (reference sequence). The V end was cut by 5 bases, the J end by 3 bases, with 14 bases between. The CDR3 totals 14 residues. As DNA, the CDR3 is TGCAGTGCTTCTCTACAGGGCCTTGGAAACACCATATATTTT. Protein: CSASLQGLGNTIYF.

In this sample, this clonotype turned up a few times. This rearrangement joins TRBV5-1 to TRBJ2-7; D is uncertain. Trimming took off 1 base at V and 5 bases at J, with 10 bases between the two ends. This CDR3 is 13 amino acids long. Per germline, CDR1 SGHRS and CDR2 YFSETQ. This CDR3 reads CASSLYSGNEQYF. The CDR3 DNA reads as TGCGCCAGCAGCTTGTATTCAGGCAACGAGCAGTACTTC.

There are a few counts of this clonotype. This chain uses TRBV4-3 with TRBJ2-2; 9 bases line up with TRBD1. CDR3 length: 17 residues. J gave up 3 bases and V 1 base, and 6 bases lay outside the gene matches. Germline CDR1 is LGHNA and CDR2 is YSLEER. As DNA, the CDR3 is TGCGCCAGCAGCCAAGGTCTGAGGGACAGGGACACCGGGGAGCTGTTTTTT. Its protein product is CASSQGLRDRDTGELFF.

This clonotype was counted a few times. The chain employs TRBV4-3 and TRBJ2-2; TRBD1 aligns across 9 bases. The V gene end was trimmed by 4 bases and the J gene end by 5 bases; junction bases not matched to a gene: 8. The CDR3 runs to 16 residues. Germline CDR1 and CDR2: LGHNA and YSLEER. The CDR3 nucleotides are TGCGCCAGCAGCCTTTTCCCGGGACAGGGAACCGGGGAGCTGTTTTTT. Translating it yields CASSLFPGQGTGELFF.

This clonotype was seen a few times. The chain is built from TRBV7-2 and TRBJ2-2; the D gene is possibly TRBD1 (5 bases). Germline V lookup: CDR1 SGHTA, CDR2 FQGNSA. V shed 5 bases and J shed 0 bases, with 13 bases lying between them. There are 16 residues in the CDR3. The chain's CDR3 is CASSLAMGPNTGELFF. CDR3 DNA sequence: TGTGCCAGCAGCCTGGCAATGGGGCCGAACACCGGGGAGCTGTTTTTT.

This chain uses TRBV6-4 with TRBJ2-1; 9 bases agree with TRBD2. CDR1 and CDR2 from the germline V gene are MRHNA and SNTAGT. J lost 3 bases, V lost 2 bases, and 2 bases had no gene match. The CDR3 is made up of 15 amino acids. In DNA, the CDR3 is TGTGCCAGCAGTGACGGTAGCGGGAGCTACAATGAGCAGTTCTTC. Translation gives CASSDGSGSYNEQFF.

CDR3 nucleotides: TGTGCCAGCTCACCACCAGGGGGCAGTTACTACAATGAGCAGTTCTTC. It codes for CASSPPGGSYYNEQFF. The gene calls are TRBV18 and TRBJ2-1; 7 nucleotides align to TRBD1. The CDR3 covers 16 residues. Trimming took 0 bases from V and 3 from J; bases not matched to a gene: 5. The germline gives CDR1 KGHSH, CDR2 LQKENI.

This clonotype was found a few times. The chain couples TRBV4-1 to TRBJ2-1; D is unresolved. The CDR3 is made up of 16 amino acids. Trimming removed 0 bases at V and 3 bases at J, with 12 bases between. Germline V gene lookup returns CDR1 MGHRA and CDR2 YSYEKL. The CDR3 loop is CASSQEADESYNEQFF. The CDR3 DNA reads TGCGCCAGCAGCCAAGAGGCCGATGAGAGCTACAATGAGCAGTTCTTC.

The J gene is TRBJ2-7, the V gene TRBV19; 8 bases line up with TRBD1. In germline, CDR1 is LNHDA, CDR2 SQIVND (reference sequence). Trimming at V came to 6 bases and at J to 6 bases, leaving 10 bases not matched to a gene. The CDR3 loop spans 14 amino acids. CDR3 sequence: CASRADRGSGEQYF. DNA for the CDR3: TGTGCCAGTAGGGCAGACAGGGGTAGCGGCGAGCAGTACTTC.

The sample holds a few counts of this clonotype. J is TRBJ1-1 and V is TRBV29-1, with D perhaps TRBD1 (5 bases). Germline V gene data show CDR1 as SQVTM and CDR2 as ANQGSEA. Trimming pared 7 bases from V and 0 bases from J, leaving 12 bases between. This CDR3 comprises 13 residues. The CDR3 spells CSARGSMNTEAFF. DNA of the CDR3: TGCAGCGCGAGGGGATCCATGAACACTGAAGCTTTCTTT.

The rearrangement uses TRBV5-1 and TRBJ2-3, with no clear D. This CDR3 spans 14 amino acids. V shed 5 bases and J shed 0 bases, with 10 bases lying between them. Looked up from germline, CDR1 is SGHRS and CDR2 is YFSETQ. This CDR3 reads CASRTYESTDTQYF. The CDR3 DNA reads TGCGCCAGCAGGACCTATGAGAGCACAGATACGCAGTATTTT.

The V gene is TRBV7-2, the J gene TRBJ1-2; D is uncertain. This CDR3 has 15 residues. The V gene lost 1 base and the J gene lost 2 bases, with 11 bases spanning the gap. Germline lookup yields CDR1 SGHTA and CDR2 FQGNSA. CDR3 DNA: TGTGCCAGCAGCTTAGAAACGGGCGCGAACTATGGCTACACCTTC. Residues: CASSLETGANYGYTF.

This sequence joins TRBV7-9 and TRBJ1-4; maybe TRBD1 (6 bases). Germline V gives CDR1 SEHNR, CDR2 FQNEAQ (reference sequence). This CDR3 has 14 residues. Trimming pared 5 bases from V and 8 bases from J, leaving 15 bases between. The DNA of the CDR3 is TGTGCCAGCAGCAAAACAGGGTTGAACGAAAAACTGTTTTTT. This translates into CASSKTGLNEKLFF. Combining the CDR3 with reference TRBV7-9 and TRBJ1-4 gives the whole variable domain DTGVSQNPRHKITKRGQNVTFRCDPISEHNRLYWYRQTLGQGPEFLTYFQNEAQLEKSRLLSDRFSAERPKGSFSTLEIQRTEQGDSAMYLCASSKTGLNEKLFFGSGTQLSVL.

This clonotype was seen more than once but under ten times. This chain uses TRBV6-6 with TRBJ1-1, with TRBD1 identical over 7 bases. The V segment lost 6 bases and the J segment 6 bases; nucleotides outside the gene matches: 19. CDR3 length: 17 residues. Germline CDR1 is MNHNY and CDR2 is SVGAGI (reference sequence). The CDR3: CASSRIPDPLGTAEAFF. CDR3 DNA: TGTGCCAGCAGCCGGATCCCCGACCCCCTGGGGACAGCTGAAGCTTTCTTT.

The rearrangement uses TRBV10-3 and TRBJ1-5, with D possibly matching TRBD1 (6 bases). Trimming removed 1 base at V and 6 bases at J, with 10 bases between. The CDR3 length is 14 residues. The germline gives CDR1 ENHRY, CDR2 SYGVKD. CDR3 DNA sequence: TGTGCCATCAGTGAGTACAGGGTCTCTCAGCCCCAGCATTTT. Protein: CAISEYRVSQPQHF.

V usage is TRBV7-2 and J usage is TRBJ2-1; 9 bases fit TRBD2. There are 15 residues in the CDR3. Germline CDR1 is SGHTA and CDR2 is FQGNSA. The V and J ends lost 1 base and 7 bases, in that order; junction bases with no gene match: 5. CDR3 DNA: TGTGCCAGCAGCTTAGGTAGCGGGGGCCTAAATGAGCAGTTCTTC. It encodes CASSLGSGGLNEQFF.

The sample holds a few counts of this clonotype. The chain recombines TRBV10-3 with TRBJ1-2, with a tentative D call TRBD1 (6 bases). This CDR3 contains 15 residues. Trimming pared 3 bases from V and 7 bases from J, leaving 18 bases between. The germline V gene has CDR1 ENHRY and CDR2 SYGVKD. Written as DNA, the CDR3 is TGTGCCATCAGTGATCCGGGACAAAATGTCGGTGGCTACACCTTC. Its translation: CAISDPGQNVGGYTF.

CDR3 sequence reads: CASSQDWTSGYEQFF. The CDR3, as DNA: TGCGCCAGCAGCCAAGATTGGACTAGCGGCTATGAGCAGTTCTTC. The chain has TRBV4-3 and TRBJ2-1, with 10 bases that match TRBD2. The CDR3 covers 15 residues. Germline V CDR1 and CDR2: LGHNA, YSLEER. V shed 0 bases, J shed 8 bases, and the junction held 4 bases outside the gene matches.

The chain joins TRBV14 to TRBJ2-2; D is uncertain. The germline CDR1 and CDR2 sequences are SGHDN and FVKESK. The CDR3 runs to 13 residues. The ends were cut back, 4 bases at V and 2 bases at J, with 5 bases in the middle. The CDR3 sequence is CASSRANTGELFF. In nucleotides, the CDR3 is TGTGCCAGCAGCCGCGCCAACACCGGGGAGCTGTTTTTT.

The CDR3 spells CASSLASRSGANVLTF. CDR3 bases: TGTGCCAGCAGCTTAGCCAGCCGCTCTGGGGCCAACGTCCTGACTTTC. The genes are TRBV5-6 and TRBJ2-6, with D hard to call. The germline CDR1 and CDR2 sequences are SGHDT and YYEEEE. Trimming took off 2 bases at V and 0 bases at J, with 9 bases between the two ends. The length of the CDR3 is 16 residues. The complete variable domain, with remaining parts taken from reference TRBV5-6 and TRBJ2-6, reads DAGVTQSPTHLIKTRGQQVTLRCSPKSGHDTVSWYQQALGQGPQFIFQYYEEEERQRGNFPDRFSGHQFPNYSSELNVNALLLGDSALYLCASSLASRSGANVLTFGAGSRLTVL.

This chain links TRBV6-6 with TRBJ1-1; 12 nucleotides line up with TRBD1. J gave up 1 base and V 0 bases, and 3 bases lay outside the gene matches. The CDR3 has 17 amino acids. CDR1 and CDR2 (germline): MNHNY, SVGAGI (reference sequence). CDR3 bases: TGTGCCAGCAGTTACTCGAAGGGACAGGGGGCGAACACTGAAGCTTTCTTT. Translating gives CASSYSKGQGANTEAFF.

This clonotype appeared many times. The chain joins TRBV5-5 to TRBJ2-2, with D unclear. The CDR3 has 16 residues. With 4 bases removed from V and 7 bases from J, the gap between germline ends came to 20 bases. The germline V gene encodes CDR1 SGHKS and CDR2 YYEKEE (reference sequence). The CDR3 spells CASSRLSLGMIGELFF. CDR3 coding DNA: TGTGCCAGCAGCCGTCTTTCGTTGGGGATGATCGGGGAGCTGTTTTTT.

This clonotype appeared a few times. The rearrangement links TRBV2 to TRBJ2-5, with D possibly being TRBD1 (5 bases). V lost 6 bases, J lost 1 base, and 21 bases lay in between. This CDR3 has 17 amino acids. Germline V gene data show CDR1 as SNHLY and CDR2 as FYNNEI. DNA for the CDR3: TGTGCCAGCAGCTACTCACCTATGACAGAACTCCAAGAGACCCAGTACTTC. Translated, it gives CASSYSPMTELQETQYF.

This chain connects TRBV7-9 to TRBJ2-1; 12 nucleotides line up with TRBD2. Germline CDR1 and CDR2: SEHNR and FQNEAQ (reference sequence). The CDR3 has 17 residues. Unmatched junction bases numbered 12, after V lost 8 bases and J lost 4 bases. CDR3 DNA: TGTGCCAGCCTCTGGGTCCAGACTAGCGGGGGATACAATGAGCAGTTCTTC. This codes for CASLWVQTSGGYNEQFF.